A selection of T cell receptor beta chains follows, all from one sample in a study of human T cells and chemical hapten exposure. In TCRdb, the RACE reads were re-called with MiXCR into one record per CDR3 protein. Of about 47,000 distinct CDR3 sequences in the sample, 3.7% are singletons; the top ten hold around 6%. The sample was whole blood. These receptors were collected from a human donor in good health. Some clones in this sample may be carry-over from other donors' samples. Both conserved end residues are part of each CDR3. Fields, in order: clone size, J gene, D gene, V gene, CDR3 DNA, CDR3 protein. A D gene is named only where the DNA matches it firmly. The size of a clone is reported for some rows only, either as once, few or many, or as a class for expanded clones.

clone_size: few
j_call: TRBJ2-7
d_call: -
v_call: TRBV13
cdr3_nt: TGTGCCAGCCGATATGGGGCCGGGGCCTACGAGCAGTACTTC
cdr3_aa: CASRYGAGAYEQYF

clone_size: many
j_call: TRBJ2-3
d_call: -
v_call: TRBV6-6
cdr3_nt: TGTGCCAGCAGTTACGACAGGGAGGGAGTGGAGTCAGATACGCAGTATTTT
cdr3_aa: CASSYDREGVESDTQYF

clone_size: many
j_call: TRBJ2-4
d_call: -
v_call: TRBV20-1
cdr3_nt: TGCAGTGCCCCCAAGGGAGGGGGGAACATTCAGTACTTC
cdr3_aa: CSAPKGGGNIQYF

clone_size: many
j_call: TRBJ1-3
d_call: -
v_call: TRBV27
cdr3_nt: TGTGCCAGCAGTTTCCAGGCTGGAAACACCATATATTTT
cdr3_aa: CASSFQAGNTIYF

clone_size: few
j_call: TRBJ1-2
d_call: TRBD1
v_call: TRBV6-6
cdr3_nt: TGTGCCAGCAGACCTAACAGGGGGTTTCAGAGTGGCTACACCTTC
cdr3_aa: CASRPNRGFQSGYTF

clone_size: -
j_call: TRBJ2-3
d_call: TRBD1
v_call: TRBV2
cdr3_nt: TGTGCCAGCAGGAAATACCGGGACAGGACAACAGATACGCAGTATTTT
cdr3_aa: CASRKYRDRTTDTQYF

clone_size: many
j_call: TRBJ2-7
d_call: -
v_call: TRBV5-1
cdr3_nt: TGCGCCAGCAGCGACGCTCGGCACGAGCAGTACTTC
cdr3_aa: CASSDARHEQYF

clone_size: -
j_call: TRBJ1-5
d_call: -
v_call: TRBV20-1
cdr3_nt: TGCAGTGCTAACCACCGGACAACCAATCAGCCCCAGCATTTT
cdr3_aa: CSANHRTTNQPQHF

clone_size: many
j_call: TRBJ1-5
d_call: TRBD1
v_call: TRBV20-1
cdr3_nt: TGCAGTGTGGGGACAGGGGAGATGTGGGGACAGCCCCAGCATTTT
cdr3_aa: CSVGTGEMWGQPQHF

clone_size: -
j_call: TRBJ2-3
d_call: TRBD2
v_call: TRBV7-9
cdr3_nt: TGTGCCAGCACCATCTCTAAGCCTAGCGGGTCTGATACGCAGTATTTT
cdr3_aa: CASTISKPSGSDTQYF

clone_size: few
j_call: TRBJ2-7
d_call: -
v_call: TRBV6-6
cdr3_nt: TGTGCCAGCAGTTACTCAAAGCAGTCCTACGAGCAGTACTTC
cdr3_aa: CASSYSKQSYEQYF

clone_size: many
j_call: TRBJ1-1
d_call: TRBD1
v_call: TRBV12-3/TRBV12-4
cdr3_nt: TGTGCCAGCAGTTTACAGGGACAGACGAACACTGAAGCTTTCTTT
cdr3_aa: CASSLQGQTNTEAFF

clone_size: few
j_call: TRBJ2-3
d_call: -
v_call: TRBV11-1
cdr3_nt: TGTGCCAGCCAAGGGCGGTACACAGATACGCAGTATTTT
cdr3_aa: CASQGRYTDTQYF

clone_size: many
j_call: TRBJ2-5
d_call: TRBD2
v_call: TRBV3-1
cdr3_nt: TGTGCCAGCGCCGCCGGAGAGGCTAGCGGGGGCAAGACCCAGTACTTC
cdr3_aa: CASAAGEASGGKTQYF

clone_size: few
j_call: TRBJ1-3
d_call: TRBD1
v_call: TRBV2
cdr3_nt: TGTGCCAGCAGTGAGGGTCGGACAGGCCGAAACACCATATATTTT
cdr3_aa: CASSEGRTGRNTIYF

clone_size: many
j_call: TRBJ1-6
d_call: -
v_call: TRBV6-5
cdr3_nt: TGTGCCAGCAGTTACGAGAGGAATTCACCCCTCCACTTT
cdr3_aa: CASSYERNSPLHF

clone_size: many
j_call: TRBJ2-6
d_call: -
v_call: TRBV12-5
cdr3_nt: TGTGCTAGTGGTGCCGGGACCCAGAGCTCTGGGGCCAACGTCCTGACTTTC
cdr3_aa: CASGAGTQSSGANVLTF

clone_size: many
j_call: TRBJ2-7
d_call: -
v_call: TRBV5-1
cdr3_nt: TGCGCCAGCAGCTTCAGGGATGCGTACGAGCAGTACTTC
cdr3_aa: CASSFRDAYEQYF

clone_size: many
j_call: TRBJ1-6
d_call: TRBD1
v_call: TRBV12-3/TRBV12-4
cdr3_nt: TGTGCCAGCGTTCCGGGACAGGGGCAAAATTCACCCCTCCACTTT
cdr3_aa: CASVPGQGQNSPLHF

clone_size: many
j_call: TRBJ2-7
d_call: -
v_call: TRBV7-8
cdr3_nt: TGTGCCAGCACCCTAGCTCGACTCTCCTACGAGCAGTACTTC
cdr3_aa: CASTLARLSYEQYF

clone_size: many
j_call: TRBJ2-7
d_call: -
v_call: TRBV5-1
cdr3_nt: TGCGCCAGCAGCGCAGCCACAGGAGTCGGACCCTACGAGCAGTACTTC
cdr3_aa: CASSAATGVGPYEQYF

clone_size: many
j_call: TRBJ1-1
d_call: TRBD1
v_call: TRBV5-1
cdr3_nt: TGCGCCAGCAGCTTCTCTGGGACAGGGGGGTCTGAAGCTTTCTTT
cdr3_aa: CASSFSGTGGSEAFF

clone_size: few
j_call: TRBJ2-5
d_call: -
v_call: TRBV7-2
cdr3_nt: TGTGCCAGCAGCTTAGGGAGCTGGGGTGAGACCCAGTACTTC
cdr3_aa: CASSLGSWGETQYF

clone_size: many
j_call: TRBJ2-2
d_call: -
v_call: TRBV6-5
cdr3_nt: TGTGCCAGCAGTTACGGCATGGGGGTAGCCGGGGAGCTGTTTTTT
cdr3_aa: CASSYGMGVAGELFF

clone_size: few
j_call: TRBJ2-5
d_call: -
v_call: TRBV29-1
cdr3_nt: TGCAGCGTTGTGGTCAGGAAAGAGACCCAGTACTTC
cdr3_aa: CSVVVRKETQYF

clone_size: many
j_call: TRBJ1-1
d_call: -
v_call: TRBV15
cdr3_nt: TGTGCCACCAGCAGAGATTTACTGAAGGGCACTGAAGCTTTCTTT
cdr3_aa: CATSRDLLKGTEAFF

clone_size: few
j_call: TRBJ2-3
d_call: -
v_call: TRBV7-3
cdr3_nt: TGTGCCAGCATCCCCAAATGCCCGGGGGATAGCACAGATACGCAGTATTTT
cdr3_aa: CASIPKCPGDSTDTQYF

clone_size: many
j_call: TRBJ2-6
d_call: TRBD1
v_call: TRBV24-1
cdr3_nt: TGTGCCACCAGTGATTCCCCGCGACAGGGGTCTGGGGCCAACGTCCTGACTTTC
cdr3_aa: CATSDSPRQGSGANVLTF

clone_size: -
j_call: TRBJ2-6
d_call: -
v_call: TRBV7-8
cdr3_nt: TGTGCCAGCAGCTCGAGGGGCGGGTCTGGGGCCAACGTCCTGACTTTC
cdr3_aa: CASSSRGGSGANVLTF

clone_size: many
j_call: TRBJ2-4
d_call: -
v_call: TRBV21-1
cdr3_nt: TGTGCCAGCACCTTGACAGGGGACCTAAAAAACATTCAGTACTTC
cdr3_aa: CASTLTGDLKNIQYF

clone_size: -
j_call: TRBJ1-4
d_call: TRBD1
v_call: TRBV2
cdr3_nt: TGTGCCAGCAGTGAAAGGGGACAGGCCTACGGGAAAAAACTGTTTTTT
cdr3_aa: CASSERGQAYGKKLFF

clone_size: many
j_call: TRBJ2-7
d_call: -
v_call: TRBV11-2
cdr3_nt: TGTGCCAGCAGCAAGGAAACGGTTGGCGAGCAGTACTTC
cdr3_aa: CASSKETVGEQYF

clone_size: many
j_call: TRBJ1-2
d_call: -
v_call: TRBV7-2
cdr3_nt: TGTGCCAGCAGCTTAGAGGGGCCGGGCTATGGCTACACCTTC
cdr3_aa: CASSLEGPGYGYTF

clone_size: many
j_call: TRBJ2-7
d_call: -
v_call: TRBV5-1
cdr3_nt: TGCGCCAGCAGCTTGGGGGGACCGGAGCAGTACTTC
cdr3_aa: CASSLGGPEQYF

clone_size: many
j_call: TRBJ1-4
d_call: -
v_call: TRBV5-1
cdr3_nt: TGCGCCAGCAGCTTGGGAAGCGCTAATGAAAAACTGTTTTTT
cdr3_aa: CASSLGSANEKLFF

clone_size: many
j_call: TRBJ2-1
d_call: -
v_call: TRBV20-1
cdr3_nt: TGCAGTGCCGGTCCGACTGGAGTTGGGGAGCAGTTCTTC
cdr3_aa: CSAGPTGVGEQFF

clone_size: -
j_call: TRBJ1-2
d_call: TRBD1
v_call: TRBV10-3
cdr3_nt: TGTGCCATCAGTGTTGGGACAGGGAGCACATCGGGTGGCTACACCTTC
cdr3_aa: CAISVGTGSTSGGYTF

clone_size: many
j_call: TRBJ1-4
d_call: TRBD1
v_call: TRBV9
cdr3_nt: TGTGCCAGCAGCACGGGACAGGCGGGGTGGAAGGAAAAACTGTTTTTT
cdr3_aa: CASSTGQAGWKEKLFF

clone_size: few
j_call: TRBJ2-1
d_call: -
v_call: TRBV9
cdr3_nt: TGTGCCAGCAGCGTTGATGTGGGTGTCTACAATGAGCAGTTCTTC
cdr3_aa: CASSVDVGVYNEQFF

clone_size: few
j_call: TRBJ2-7
d_call: TRBD1
v_call: TRBV5-1
cdr3_nt: TGCGCCAGCAGTTATTCCGGGACAGGGTCCTACGAGCAGTACTTC
cdr3_aa: CASSYSGTGSYEQYF

clone_size: many
j_call: TRBJ2-5
d_call: -
v_call: TRBV20-1
cdr3_nt: TGCAGTGCTACAGCTAGGACCCAGTACTTC
cdr3_aa: CSATARTQYF